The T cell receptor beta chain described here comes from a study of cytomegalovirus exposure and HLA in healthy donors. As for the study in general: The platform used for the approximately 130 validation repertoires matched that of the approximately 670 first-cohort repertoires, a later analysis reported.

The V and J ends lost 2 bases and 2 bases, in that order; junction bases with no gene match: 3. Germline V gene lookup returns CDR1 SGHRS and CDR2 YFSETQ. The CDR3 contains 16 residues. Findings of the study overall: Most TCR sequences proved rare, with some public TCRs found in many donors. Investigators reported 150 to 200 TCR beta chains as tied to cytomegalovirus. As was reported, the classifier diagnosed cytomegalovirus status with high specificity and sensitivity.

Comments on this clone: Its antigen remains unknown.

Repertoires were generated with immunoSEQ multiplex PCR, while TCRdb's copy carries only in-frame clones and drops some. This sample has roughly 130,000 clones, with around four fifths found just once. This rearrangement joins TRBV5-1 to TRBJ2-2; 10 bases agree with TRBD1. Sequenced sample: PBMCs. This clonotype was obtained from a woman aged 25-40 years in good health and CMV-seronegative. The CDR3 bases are TGCGCCAGCAGCTTCAGGACAGGGGGTAACACCGGGGAGCTGTTTTTT. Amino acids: CASSFRTGGNTGELFF. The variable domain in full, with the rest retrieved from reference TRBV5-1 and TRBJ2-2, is KAGVTQTPRYLIKTRGQQVTLSCSPISGHRSVSWYQQTPGQGLQFLFEYFSETQRNKGNFPGRFSGRQFSNSRSEMNVSTLELGDSALYLCASSFRTGGNTGELFFGEGSRLTVL.